The sequence of this T cell receptor (beta chain) was determined in a study of T cell changes during pregnancy in multiple sclerosis. J gave up 0 bases and V 0 bases, and 2 bases lay outside the gene matches. The CDR3 extends over 15 amino acids. The germline gives CDR1 MNHEY, CDR2 SMNVEV (reference sequence). A single count supports this clone. Sequencing used immunoSEQ multiplex PCR; TCRdb keeps in-frame clones, though not all of them. The repertoire holds about 55,000 clones, roughly 94% seen once, with under 3% in the top ten. This material consisted of CD8+ T cells from peripheral blood mononuclear cells, taken after pregnancy. This clonotype was obtained from a female donor with multiple sclerosis, enrolled in a pregnancy study. The V call is TRBV27, the J call TRBJ2-7, with 7 bases aligning to TRBD2. The chain's CDR3 is CASSLSGLLSYEQYF. The CDR3 DNA reads TGTGCCAGCAGTTTATCGGGACTACTCTCCTACGAGCAGTACTTC.